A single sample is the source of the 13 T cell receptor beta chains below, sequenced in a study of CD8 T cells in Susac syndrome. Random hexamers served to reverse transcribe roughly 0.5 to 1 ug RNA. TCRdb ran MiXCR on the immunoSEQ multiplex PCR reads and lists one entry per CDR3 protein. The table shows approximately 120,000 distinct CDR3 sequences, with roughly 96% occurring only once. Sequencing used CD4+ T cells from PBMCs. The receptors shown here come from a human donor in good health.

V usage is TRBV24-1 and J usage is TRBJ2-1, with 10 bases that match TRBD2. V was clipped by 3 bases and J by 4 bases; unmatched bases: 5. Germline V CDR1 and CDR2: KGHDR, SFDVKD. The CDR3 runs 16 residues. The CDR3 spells CATSDRTSGRYNEQFF. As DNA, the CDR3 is TGTGCCACCAGTGATCGGACTAGCGGACGGTACAATGAGCAGTTCTTC.

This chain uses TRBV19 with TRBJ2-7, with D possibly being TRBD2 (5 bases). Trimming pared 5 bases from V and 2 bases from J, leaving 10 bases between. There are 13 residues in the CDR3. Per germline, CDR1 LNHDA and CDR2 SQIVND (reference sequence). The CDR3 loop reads CASSLGSAYEQYF. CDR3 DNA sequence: TGTGCCAGTAGTTTGGGGAGCGCCTACGAGCAGTACTTC.

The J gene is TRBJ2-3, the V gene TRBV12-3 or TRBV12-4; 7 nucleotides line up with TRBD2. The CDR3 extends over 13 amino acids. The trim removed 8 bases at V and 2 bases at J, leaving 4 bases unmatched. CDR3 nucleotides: TGTGCCAGCCTAGCGGCAAACACAGATACGCAGTATTTT. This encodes CASLAANTDTQYF.

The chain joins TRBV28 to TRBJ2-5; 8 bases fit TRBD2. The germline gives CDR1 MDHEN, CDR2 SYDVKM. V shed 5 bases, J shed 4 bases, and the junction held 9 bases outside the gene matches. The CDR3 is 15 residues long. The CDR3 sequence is CASSAPRGGLETQYF. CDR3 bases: TGTGCCAGCAGTGCCCCCCGCGGGGGGTTAGAGACCCAGTACTTC.

CDR3 amino acids: CASSLGGQGGQYF. CDR3 bases: TGTGCCAGCAGCTTAGGAGGGCAGGGAGGGCAGTACTTC. The gene calls are TRBV7-9 and TRBJ2-7; TRBD2 might be the D (6 bases). Germline CDR1 SEHNR, CDR2 FQNEAQ (reference sequence). This CDR3 has 13 residues. Trimming took 1 base from V and 9 from J, leaving 13 bases between them.

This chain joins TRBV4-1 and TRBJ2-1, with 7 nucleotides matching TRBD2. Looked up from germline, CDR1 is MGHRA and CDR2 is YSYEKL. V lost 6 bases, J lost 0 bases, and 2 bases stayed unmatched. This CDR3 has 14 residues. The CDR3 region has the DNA TGCGCCAGCAGAGGACTAGACTCCTACAATGAGCAGTTCTTC. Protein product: CASRGLDSYNEQFF.

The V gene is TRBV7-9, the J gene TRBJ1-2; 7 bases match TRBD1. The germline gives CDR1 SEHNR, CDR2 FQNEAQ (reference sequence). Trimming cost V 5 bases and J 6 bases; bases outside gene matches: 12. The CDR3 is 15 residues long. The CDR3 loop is CASSKGTGDVDGYTF. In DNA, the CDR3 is TGTGCCAGCAGCAAAGGAACAGGGGATGTGGATGGCTACACCTTC.

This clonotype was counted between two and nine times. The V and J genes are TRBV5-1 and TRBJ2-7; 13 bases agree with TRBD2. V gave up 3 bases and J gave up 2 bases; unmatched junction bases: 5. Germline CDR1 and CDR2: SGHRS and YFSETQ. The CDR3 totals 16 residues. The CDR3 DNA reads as TGCGCCAGCAGCTACGGACTAGCGGGAGCGACCTACGAGCAGTACTTC. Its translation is CASSYGLAGATYEQYF.

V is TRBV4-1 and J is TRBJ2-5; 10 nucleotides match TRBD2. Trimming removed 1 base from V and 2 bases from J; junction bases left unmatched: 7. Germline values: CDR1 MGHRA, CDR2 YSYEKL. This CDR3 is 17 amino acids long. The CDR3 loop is CASSQVRGAGGQETQYF. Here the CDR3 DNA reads TGCGCCAGCAGCCAAGTTCGAGGAGCGGGAGGGCAAGAGACCCAGTACTTC.

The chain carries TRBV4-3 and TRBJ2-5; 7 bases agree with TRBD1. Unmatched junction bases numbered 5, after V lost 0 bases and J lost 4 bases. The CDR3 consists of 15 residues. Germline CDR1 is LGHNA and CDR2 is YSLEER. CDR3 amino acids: CASSQESAGGETQYF. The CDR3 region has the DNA TGCGCCAGCAGCCAAGAGTCGGCAGGGGGAGAGACCCAGTACTTC.

Here the CDR3 reads CASSSTGVYGYTF. For the CDR3, the DNA is TGCGCCAGCAGCTCGACAGGGGTCTATGGCTACACCTTC. The V call is TRBV5-1, the J call TRBJ1-2, with 8 bases fitting TRBD1. Per the germline V gene, CDR1 is SGHRS and CDR2 is YFSETQ. Trimming removed 3 bases from V and 4 bases from J; junction bases left unmatched: 2. There are 13 residues in the CDR3.

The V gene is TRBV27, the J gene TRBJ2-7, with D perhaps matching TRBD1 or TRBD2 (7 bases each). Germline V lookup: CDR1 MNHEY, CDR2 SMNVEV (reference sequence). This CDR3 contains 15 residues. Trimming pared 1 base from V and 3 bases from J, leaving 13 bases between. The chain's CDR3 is CASSLYPRGGYEQYF. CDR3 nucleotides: TGTGCCAGCAGTTTATACCCCAGGGGGGGCTACGAGCAGTACTTC.

DNA for the CDR3: TGTGCCAGCCAGGGCGGGGGGGCACTCCACAATGAGCAGTTCTTC. Translated: CASQGGGALHNEQFF. The chain recombines TRBV7-9 with TRBJ2-1; 9 bases map to TRBD2. CDR3 size: 15 residues. The germline V gene encodes CDR1 SEHNR and CDR2 FQNEAQ (reference sequence). J gave up 5 bases and V 8 bases, and 10 bases lay outside the gene matches.